The 11 T cell receptor beta chains below all came from one sample that was sequenced in a study of shared clonotypes between healthy human individuals. Only in-frame clones appear in the TCRdb table, and some are missing; sequencing was by immunoSEQ multiplex PCR. Of about 1.1 million clones detected, 60% to 80% appear once; the ten largest clones hold approximately 0.9%. Sequencing input: memory CD4+ T cells from PBMCs. The subset is: CD45RA-negative fraction. All receptors come from a man aged 18 to 30 in good health. Some clones in this sample may be carry-over from other donors' samples.

The count of this clone is one. The chain links TRBV18 to TRBJ2-1; D is unresolved. The CDR3 runs to 15 residues. Germline assignment: CDR1 KGHSH and CDR2 LQKENI. Deletions cut 8 bases from V and 0 bases from J, with 14 bases between. The CDR3 spells CASPVGLGSYNEQFF. CDR3 nucleotide sequence: TGTGCCAGCCCCGTGGGCCTAGGCTCCTACAATGAGCAGTTCTTC.

The rearrangement uses TRBV10-3 and TRBJ2-5, with TRBD2 matching 10 bases. There are 12 residues in the CDR3. Germline V gene sequence: CDR1 ENHRY, CDR2 SYGVKD. Germline trimming cut 10 bases from V and 4 bases from J; bases unmatched to any gene: 3. The CDR3 nucleotides read TGTGCCACCCGACTAGCGGGAGAGACCCAGTACTTC. This translates into CATRLAGETQYF.

V and J are TRBV6-6 and TRBJ2-5; a possible D gene is TRBD2 (6 bases). Germline V CDR1 and CDR2: MNHNY, SVGAGI (reference sequence). CDR3 length: 12 amino acids. V lost 7 bases and J lost 4, with 10 bases in between. This CDR3 is CASNTGVETQYF. The CDR3 DNA is TGTGCCAGCAATACGGGGGTAGAGACCCAGTACTTC.

This clone was found a few times. V gene TRBV5-1 combines with J gene TRBJ1-3, with 8 bases fitting TRBD1. This CDR3 has 16 amino acids. The trim removed 0 bases at V and 1 base at J, leaving 3 bases unmatched. From germline, CDR1 is SGHRS and CDR2 YFSETQ. The chain's CDR3 is CASSLGTGSSGNTIYF. Written as DNA, the CDR3 is TGCGCCAGCAGCTTGGGGACAGGGTCTTCTGGAAACACCATATATTTT.

The rearrangement links TRBV27 to TRBJ2-7; unclear D gene. V shed 4 bases and J shed 9 bases, with 13 bases lying between them. Germline CDR1 reads MNHEY; CDR2 reads SMNVEV (reference sequence). This CDR3 is 12 amino acids long. CDR3 in amino acids: CASSYQFGPQYF. The CDR3 coding sequence is TGTGCCAGCAGTTATCAATTTGGGCCGCAGTACTTC.

The chain couples TRBV7-2 to TRBJ2-3, with TRBD2 matching over 11 bases. The CDR3 spans 16 residues. CDR1 is SGHTA and CDR2 is FQGNSA in the germline V gene. The V gene end was trimmed by 5 bases and the J gene end by 6 bases; junction bases not matched to a gene: 10. The CDR3 region has the DNA TGTGCCAGCAGCCCCTTCCTAGCGGGGGGCAGGGATACGCAGTATTTT. Translating it yields CASSPFLAGGRDTQYF.

Only a few counts were recorded for this clone. The rearrangement joins TRBV6-5 to TRBJ1-3, with D perhaps matching TRBD1 (5 bases). V lost 2 bases and J lost 4, with 12 bases in between. In germline, CDR1 is MNHEY, CDR2 SVGAGI. This CDR3 comprises 15 residues. The CDR3 region is CASSYGQGAGNTIYF. CDR3 DNA: TGTGCCAGCAGTTACGGTCAGGGAGCCGGAAACACCATATATTTT.

This sequence joins TRBV7-6 and TRBJ2-6; the D is unclear. The CDR3 runs 14 residues. V was clipped by 5 bases and J by 2 bases, with 7 bases between them. Germline CDR1 is SGHVS and CDR2 is FNYEAQ. CDR3 nucleotides: TGTGCCAGCAGCCCCGAGCCTGGGGCCAACGTCCTGACTTTC. Amino acids: CASSPEPGANVLTF.

This clone was found once. The chain joins TRBV5-1 to TRBJ2-7; D tentatively reads TRBD1 or TRBD2 (5 bases each). CDR3 size: 13 residues. Trimming pared 0 bases from V and 6 bases from J, leaving 10 bases between. CDR1 is SGHRS and CDR2 is YFSETQ in the germline V gene. The CDR3 nucleotides are TGCGCCAGCAGCTTGGCGTCCGGGACCGAGCAGTACTTC. This gives the protein CASSLASGTEQYF. The whole variable domain, filled in from reference TRBV5-1 and TRBJ2-7, reads KAGVTQTPRYLIKTRGQQVTLSCSPISGHRSVSWYQQTPGQGLQFLFEYFSETQRNKGNFPGRFSGRQFSNSRSEMNVSTLELGDSALYLCASSLASGTEQYFGPGTRLTVT.

The J gene is TRBJ1-2, the V gene TRBV9; 8 nucleotides agree with TRBD1. Trimming cost V 0 bases and J 4 bases; bases outside gene matches: 8. This CDR3 spans 16 amino acids. Germline V gene sequence: CDR1 SGDLS, CDR2 YYNGEE. The CDR3 here is CASSVGSPGGRYGYTF. For the CDR3, the DNA is TGTGCCAGCAGCGTAGGCAGTCCAGGGGGCCGCTATGGCTACACCTTC.

The chain is built from TRBV7-2 and TRBJ2-3; 7 bases map to TRBD2. CDR1 SGHTA and CDR2 FQGNSA come from the germline V gene. CDR3 length: 16 residues. V dropped 1 base and J dropped 5; count of bases not matched to a gene: 9. CDR3 loop: CASSLGRGSGGDTQYF. As DNA, the CDR3 is TGTGCCAGCAGCTTAGGTCGCGGGAGCGGTGGAGATACGCAGTATTTT.